A selection of T cell receptor beta chains follows, all from one sample in a study of cytomegalovirus exposure and HLA in healthy donors. Profiling relied on immunoSEQ multiplex PCR, and the TCRdb table lists in-frame clones only, not all of them. The repertoire holds around 100,000 clones, with roughly 71% as singletons. The sample consisted of PBMCs. These receptors came from a man in his forties in good health and CMV-seropositive. Each CDR3 is given with its conserved first and last residue. Fields, in order: V gene, J gene, CDR3 length, D gene, clone size, CDR3 protein, CDR3 DNA. A D gene is named only where the DNA matches it firmly. Clone size, where shown, is once, few, many, or a class for clones that have expanded.

V: TRBV6-1; J: TRBJ1-2; length: 13; D: -; size: -; CDR3: CASITGGSYGYTF; DNA: TGTGCCAGCATTACGGGGGGGTCCTATGGCTACACCTTC
V: TRBV29-1; J: TRBJ1-5; length: 14; D: -; size: -; CDR3: CSVGTGGSNQPQHF; DNA: TGCAGCGTTGGAACCGGAGGGAGCAATCAGCCCCAGCATTTT
V: TRBV28; J: TRBJ1-2; length: 12; D: -; size: -; CDR3: CASSLVDYGYTF; DNA: TGTGCCAGCAGTTTAGTCGACTATGGCTACACCTTC
V: TRBV19; J: TRBJ2-7; length: 15; D: -; size: few; CDR3: CASSPPGGRDYEQYF; DNA: TGTGCCAGTAGTCCCCCAGGAGGACGCGACTACGAGCAGTACTTC
V: TRBV6-1; J: TRBJ2-3; length: 13; D: TRBD1; size: -; CDR3: CASKLTGADTQYF; DNA: TGTGCCAGCAAGCTGACAGGGGCAGATACGCAGTATTTT
V: TRBV4-1; J: TRBJ1-1; length: 14; D: -; size: -; CDR3: CASSQTGLNTEAFF; DNA: TGCGCCAGCAGCCAAACAGGGTTGAACACTGAAGCTTTCTTT
V: TRBV19; J: TRBJ2-1; length: 16; D: -; size: -; CDR3: CASKGGRASSYNEQFF; DNA: TGTGCCAGTAAGGGGGGGCGGGCAAGCTCCTACAATGAGCAGTTCTTC
V: TRBV5-5; J: TRBJ2-1; length: 16; D: TRBD2; size: -; CDR3: CASSAGLKTLRDEQFF; DNA: TGTGCCAGCAGTGCGGGACTAAAAACATTAAGGGATGAGCAGTTCTTC
V: TRBV19; J: TRBJ1-2; length: 13; D: TRBD1; size: few; CDR3: CASSPGPGQGYTF; DNA: TGTGCCAGTAGTCCCGGACCGGGACAGGGTTACACCTTC
V: TRBV7-8; J: TRBJ2-1; length: 15; D: TRBD2; size: -; CDR3: CASSLPTSGSWEQFF; DNA: TGTGCCAGCAGCCTTCCGACTAGCGGGAGTTGGGAGCAGTTCTTC
V: TRBV28; J: TRBJ2-2; length: 17; D: TRBD2; size: -; CDR3: CASSFLPGLAGPGELFF; DNA: TGTGCCAGCAGTTTCCTCCCGGGACTAGCGGGGCCCGGGGAGCTGTTTTTT
V: TRBV6-1; J: TRBJ1-5; length: 14; D: TRBD1; size: once; CDR3: CASRGGQSDQPQHF; DNA: TGTGCCAGCAGGGGGGGACAGTCTGATCAGCCCCAGCATTTT
V: TRBV25-1; J: TRBJ1-1; length: 14; D: -; size: few; CDR3: CASSEIGRGTEAFF; DNA: TGTGCCAGCAGTGAAATAGGCAGGGGCACTGAAGCTTTCTTT
V: TRBV7-9; J: TRBJ2-3; length: 17; D: TRBD2; size: -; CDR3: CASRPAGSSGSEDTQYF; DNA: TGTGCCAGCAGGCCCGCAGGATCTAGCGGGAGCGAAGATACGCAGTATTTT
V: TRBV5-8; J: TRBJ2-5; length: 13; D: -; size: -; CDR3: CASSFLGQETQYF; DNA: TGTGCCAGCAGCTTCCTAGGCCAAGAGACCCAGTACTTC
V: TRBV7-2; J: TRBJ2-7; length: 13; D: -; size: few; CDR3: CASSLDSTYEQYF; DNA: TGTGCCAGCAGCTTAGACTCCACCTACGAGCAGTACTTC
V: TRBV10-2; J: TRBJ1-5; length: 13; D: -; size: -; CDR3: CASSVAANQPQHF; DNA: TGCGCCAGCAGTGTAGCGGCGAATCAGCCCCAGCATTTT
V: TRBV7-2; J: TRBJ2-7; length: 14; D: -; size: -; CDR3: CASSSGRTSYEQYF; DNA: TGTGCCAGCAGCTCAGGTCGGACATCCTACGAGCAGTACTTC
V: TRBV30; J: TRBJ2-1; length: 14; D: TRBD2; size: once; CDR3: CAWSIGLDPNEQFF; DNA: TGTGCCTGGAGCATCGGACTAGACCCCAATGAGCAGTTCTTC
V: TRBV28; J: TRBJ2-7; length: 14; D: -; size: -; CDR3: CASSFRQGIGEQYF; DNA: TGTGCCAGCAGTTTTCGGCAGGGAATCGGCGAGCAGTACTTC